This T cell receptor (beta chain) originates from a study of long-term antiretroviral therapy in people with HIV. Comment on this clone: Its antigen is currently unknown.

Survey level was the resolution at which the v3.0 immunoSEQ assay ran. The assay was immunoSEQ multiplex PCR, and TCRdb's table has in-frame clones only and misses some. The sample has roughly 13,000 clones; over 70% are singletons. The study, taken as a whole, reports: Before ART, certain clones expanded, and these dominated the repertoire at all time points.

Germline CDR1 reads SGHAT; CDR2 reads FQNNGV. Trimming pared 5 bases from V and 2 bases from J, leaving 12 bases between. The CDR3 loop spans 14 amino acids. The source is a man between 40 and 49 years old with HIV. J is TRBJ1-2 and V is TRBV11-2, with a possible D match to TRBD1 (5 bases). Sequences were derived from unsorted PBMCs, sampled 1.3 years before starting antiretroviral therapy. The CDR3 region is CASSLNRQNYGYTF. The DNA of the CDR3 is TGTGCCAGCAGCCTTAACAGGCAAAACTATGGCTACACCTTC.